One T cell receptor (beta chain) is described in this entry. This sample stems from a study of blood T cell repertoires in COVID-19. CDR1 and CDR2 (germline): MNHEY, SVGAGI. The CDR3 runs to 14 residues. The ends lost 6 bases at V and 0 bases at J; junction bases unmatched: 4. Only in-frame clones appear in the TCRdb table, and some are missing; sequencing was by immunoSEQ multiplex PCR. The sample lists around 450,000 clones, approximately 90% seen once, with 0.65% to 0.9% in the top ten. This sequence was found in a woman aged 18-29 years who had recovered from COVID-19. Sample: PBMCs or T cells enriched from blood (not recorded which). This rearrangement joins TRBV6-5 to TRBJ1-1; 7 bases are a match to TRBD1. DNA of the CDR3: TGTGCCAGCAGCCCCAGGGGGATGAACACTGAAGCTTTCTTT. Its protein product is CASSPRGMNTEAFF.